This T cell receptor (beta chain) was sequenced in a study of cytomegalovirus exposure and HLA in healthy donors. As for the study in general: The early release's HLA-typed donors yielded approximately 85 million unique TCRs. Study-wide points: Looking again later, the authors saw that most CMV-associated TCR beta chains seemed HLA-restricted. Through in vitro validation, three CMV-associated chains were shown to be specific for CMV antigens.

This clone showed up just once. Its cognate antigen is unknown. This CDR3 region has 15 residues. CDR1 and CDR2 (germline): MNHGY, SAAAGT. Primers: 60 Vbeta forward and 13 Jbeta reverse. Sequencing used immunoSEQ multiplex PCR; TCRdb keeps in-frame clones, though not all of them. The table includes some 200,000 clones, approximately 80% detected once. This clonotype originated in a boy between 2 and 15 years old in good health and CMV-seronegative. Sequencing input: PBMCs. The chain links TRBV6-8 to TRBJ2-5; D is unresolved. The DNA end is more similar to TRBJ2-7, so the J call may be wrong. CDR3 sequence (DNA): TGTGCCAGCAGGCCGGAGACCGCCGTTTCCTACGAGCAGTACTTC. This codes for CASRPETAVSYEQYF.